The clone carrying this T cell receptor (beta chain) was observed at least ten times. Its antigen is currently unknown. TCR beta CDR3 region amplification was performed from RNA transcripts. HTBI primers were used for first-round RT-PCR of the TCR CDR3. TCRdb re-derived calls from the multiplex PCR reads in MiXCR, one entry per CDR3 protein. Of roughly 840,000 distinct CDR3 sequences listed, about two fifths are singletons. The data belong to a study of T cells in Graves' hyperthyroidism and ophthalmopathy. V lost 4 bases, J lost 9 bases, and 6 bases stayed unmatched. The CDR3 length is 14 residues. The germline gives CDR1 DFQATT, CDR2 SNEGSKA (reference sequence). Cells are PBMCs isolated from about 10 ml of fresh blood. Broader study findings: In the analysis, a 13 V-J model separated ophthalmopathy from stable hyperthyroidism.

The source material was blood. The sequence was obtained from a man aged 18 to 30 with Graves' hyperthyroidism. V usage is TRBV20-1 and J usage is TRBJ1-6; 10 bases are a match to TRBD1. CDR3 sequence: CSAIGQGDFSPLHF. As DNA, the CDR3 is TGCAGTGCTATCGGACAGGGGGACTTTTCACCCCTCCACTTT.